The 17 T cell receptor beta chains listed next were all sequenced from one sample in a study of blood T cell repertoires in COVID-19. Sequenced by immunoSEQ multiplex PCR; TCRdb stores in-frame clones only, minus some. This table has about 25,000 clones, more than 75% appearing once. The sample taken for sequencing was peripheral blood. The source of these receptors is a man aged 50 to 60 with active COVID-19.

Only one count was recorded for this clone. The V call is TRBV7-9, the J call TRBJ1-6; D is possibly TRBD1 (5 bases). The germline V and J ends were trimmed by 5 bases and 6 bases, with 8 bases remaining between them. Per germline, CDR1 SEHNR and CDR2 FQNEAQ (reference sequence). This CDR3 contains 13 residues. CDR3 sequence: CASSPRGNSPLHF. The DNA of the CDR3 is TGTGCCAGCAGCCCAAGGGGTAATTCACCCCTCCACTTT.

The chain is built from TRBV7-8 and TRBJ1-2; 8 positions agree with TRBD1. The V and J ends lost 5 bases and 3 bases, in that order; junction bases with no gene match: 2. Germline CDR1 is SGHVS and CDR2 is FQNEAQ. CDR3 length equals 13 residues. CDR3 residues: CASSRRGHYGYTF. CDR3 DNA: TGTGCCAGCAGCCGCAGGGGGCACTATGGCTACACCTTC.

The genes are TRBV7-9 and TRBJ1-1; no definite D call. The germline V gene encodes CDR1 SEHNR and CDR2 FQNEAQ (reference sequence). Trimming removed 3 bases at V and 9 bases at J, with 14 bases between. The CDR3 runs 13 residues. The CDR3 coding sequence is TGTGCCAGCAGCTTTGGGCCAGGAGGAAAAGCTTTCTTT. Translated: CASSFGPGGKAFF.

J is TRBJ2-5 and V is TRBV19; 10 bases align to TRBD2. The V gene end was trimmed by 7 bases and the J gene end by 2 bases; junction bases not matched to a gene: 7. Germline CDR1 reads LNHDA; CDR2 reads SQIVND (reference sequence). There are 15 residues in the CDR3. CDR3 nucleotide sequence: TGTGCCAGTACTAGCGGGGGTGCAGGGCAAGAGACCCAGTACTTC. Its translation: CASTSGGAGQETQYF.

This clone was picked up one time. The chain links TRBV5-1 to TRBJ2-5; a weak D match, TRBD2 (5 bases). The ends were cut back, 3 bases at V and 5 bases at J, with 17 bases in the middle. Germline assignment: CDR1 SGHRS and CDR2 YFSETQ. The CDR3 has 15 residues. The CDR3 sequence is CASSSASGVGETQYF. The CDR3 nucleotides read TGCGCCAGCAGCTCAGCGTCCGGGGTTGGGGAGACCCAGTACTTC.

CDR3 residues: CASSLGGSGQPQHF. CDR3 bases: TGCGCCAGCAGCTTAGGCGGGTCGGGACAGCCCCAGCATTTT. The gene calls are TRBV5-1 and TRBJ1-5; D is ambiguous. The germline CDR1 and CDR2 sequences are SGHRS and YFSETQ. The CDR3 is 14 residues long. V lost 2 bases and J 7 bases, leaving 13 bases between the germline ends.

This clone appeared once. The chain combines TRBV19 with TRBJ2-1; 8 bases fit TRBD1. Germline V lookup: CDR1 LNHDA, CDR2 SQIVND (reference sequence). The CDR3 contains 18 residues. J gave up 10 bases and V 3 bases, and 20 bases lay outside the gene matches. CDR3 residues: CASSIFTGTGNTGAEQFF. The CDR3, as DNA: TGTGCCAGTAGTATTTTTACCGGGACAGGTAACACCGGTGCAGAGCAGTTCTTC.

The chain recombines TRBV5-8 with TRBJ1-5; unclear D gene. This CDR3 has 13 amino acids. With 4 bases removed from V and 5 bases from J, the gap between germline ends came to 10 bases. From germline, CDR1 is SGHTS and CDR2 YDEGEE. CDR3 loop: CASSTGRDQPQHF. The CDR3 DNA sequence: TGTGCCAGCAGCACGGGGAGGGATCAGCCCCAGCATTTT.

This clone was found once. This chain links TRBV30 with TRBJ2-7, with D possibly TRBD2 on 5 matching bases. V was clipped by 0 bases and J by 6 bases, with 12 bases between them. The CDR3 contains 13 residues. The germline V gene encodes CDR1 GTSNPN and CDR2 SVGIG (reference sequence). Here the CDR3 DNA reads TGTGCCTGGAGTGTCCGGGGTATGGTCGAGCAGTACTTC. Amino acids: CAWSVRGMVEQYF.

This chain links TRBV9 with TRBJ1-6; 7 bases align to TRBD1. Germline loops: CDR1 SGDLS, CDR2 YYNGEE. This CDR3 contains 14 residues. V gave up 0 bases and J gave up 9 bases; unmatched junction bases: 3. CDR3 coding DNA: TGTGCCAGCAGCGTAGACAGGGGTGGTTCACCCCTCCACTTT. Translation gives CASSVDRGGSPLHF.

This clone was seen only a few times. The V gene is TRBV7-2, the J gene TRBJ2-1, with 8 bases identical to TRBD2. The V gene end was trimmed by 0 bases and the J gene end by 5 bases; junction bases not matched to a gene: 6. CDR1 and CDR2 (germline): SGHTA, FQGNSA. This CDR3 spans 16 amino acids. CDR3 region: CASSLAPTSGNNEQFF. CDR3 coding DNA: TGTGCCAGCAGCTTAGCGCCTACTAGCGGCAACAATGAGCAGTTCTTC.

This chain joins TRBV5-1 and TRBJ1-4; weak D call: TRBD1 (5 bases). This CDR3 contains 17 residues. Trimming took off 4 bases at V and 2 bases at J, with 18 bases between the two ends. The germline gives CDR1 SGHRS, CDR2 YFSETQ. The CDR3 DNA follows: TGCGCCAGCAGCCGCGGGGAGGGGAGGTCTACTAATGAAAAACTGTTTTTT. Translated: CASSRGEGRSTNEKLFF.

This clone showed up just once. The genes are TRBV7-2 and TRBJ1-6, with 9 bases fitting TRBD1. The V and J ends lost 6 bases and 1 base, in that order; junction bases with no gene match: 10. The CDR3 runs 18 residues. CDR1 is SGHTA, CDR2 FQGNSA, per germline. CDR3 DNA: TGTGCCAGCAGTCACGGACAGGGGAAGGGATCCTATAATTCACCCCTCCACTTT. This encodes CASSHGQGKGSYNSPLHF.

V and J are TRBV7-2 and TRBJ2-1; D remains unclear. Germline V gene sequence: CDR1 SGHTA, CDR2 FQGNSA. V was clipped by 4 bases and J by 1 base, with 14 bases between them. This CDR3 contains 16 residues. This CDR3 reads CASSSNPVVSYNEQFF. The CDR3, as DNA: TGTGCCAGCAGCTCCAATCCCGTAGTATCCTACAATGAGCAGTTCTTC.

The J gene is TRBJ2-2, the V gene TRBV21-1; TRBD1, the D gene given by the table, was not confirmed from the DNA. TRBV21-1 is a known pseudogene. The CDR3 loop spans 16 amino acids. The CDR3 sequence is CASSSPYDTNTGELFF. The CDR3 DNA sequence: TGTGCCAGCAGCTCGCCCTACGACACAAACACCGGGGAGCTGTTTTTT.

The chain links TRBV5-1 to TRBJ2-5; 9 nucleotides agree with TRBD1. Germline assignment: CDR1 SGHRS and CDR2 YFSETQ. J gave up 5 bases and V 2 bases, and 10 bases lay outside the gene matches. The CDR3 consists of 16 residues. CDR3 residues: CASSLRTGGLSETQYF. As DNA, the CDR3 is TGCGCCAGCAGCTTAAGAACAGGGGGCTTGTCTGAGACCCAGTACTTC.

The V call is TRBV11-2, the J call TRBJ2-7; D is ambiguous. Looked up from germline, CDR1 is SGHAT and CDR2 is FQNNGV. V lost 5 bases and J lost 4, with 12 bases in between. The CDR3 sequence is 13 residues long. The CDR3 DNA reads TGTGCCAGCAGCCCAGGCGTGGGTTACGAGCAGTACTTC. This translates into CASSPGVGYEQYF.